The clone carrying this T cell receptor beta chain appeared many times. Its cognate antigen is unknown. The V end was cut by 0 bases, the J end by 2 bases, with 7 bases between. CDR1 MNHEY and CDR2 SVGAGI come from the germline V gene. This CDR3 spans 15 amino acids. The sample comes from a study of T cell repertoires in cytomegalovirus infection. Study context: From public TCR beta signatures came an indication of both CMV infection and matching HLA type.

TCRdb passed the reads through MiXCR, listing each CDR3 protein once. The sample holds approximately 250,000 distinct CDR3 sequences, 9% to 15% seen once. Study conclusions and caveats: CMV-specific TCR beta clonotypes restricted by HLA-C dominated the ex vivo response. Accumulated public TCR beta family frequency recognized individuals carrying CMV together with the relevant HLA.

Material: PBMCs. The receptor comes from a human donor in good health (CMV status not recorded). Some clones in this sample may be carry-over from other donors' samples. This sequence joins TRBV6-5 and TRBJ1-4; TRBD1 might be the D (5 bases). The CDR3 DNA reads TGTGCCAGCAGTTACTCGGCAGGGACTAATGAAAAACTGTTTTTT. This encodes CASSYSAGTNEKLFF.